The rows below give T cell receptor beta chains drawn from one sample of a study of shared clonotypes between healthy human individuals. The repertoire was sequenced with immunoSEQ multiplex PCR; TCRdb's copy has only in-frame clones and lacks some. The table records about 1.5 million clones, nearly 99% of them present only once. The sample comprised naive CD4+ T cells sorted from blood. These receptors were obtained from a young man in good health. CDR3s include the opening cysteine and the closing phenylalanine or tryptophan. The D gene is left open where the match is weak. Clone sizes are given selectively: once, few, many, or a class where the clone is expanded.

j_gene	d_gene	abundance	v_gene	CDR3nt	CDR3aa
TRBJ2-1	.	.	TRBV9	TGTGCCAGCAGCGTACACACGGGAAGGGTCGATGAGCAGTTCTTC	CASSVHTGRVDEQFF
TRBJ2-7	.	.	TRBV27	TGTGCCAGCAGTTTTGCCCCCATGGCGCAGCGGTCCCCGGGAGAGCAGTACTTC	CASSFAPMAQRSPGEQYF
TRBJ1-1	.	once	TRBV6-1	TGTGCCAGCAGTGAATGGTCGGGGGCAAAAGCTTTCTTT	CASSEWSGAKAFF
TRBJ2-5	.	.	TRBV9	TGTGCCAGCAGCGTAGTACCTAACCGACAAGAGACCCAGTACTTC	CASSVVPNRQETQYF
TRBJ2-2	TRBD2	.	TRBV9	TGTGCCAGCAGCGTAGAGGGACTAGGATCCACCGGGGAGCTGTTTTTT	CASSVEGLGSTGELFF
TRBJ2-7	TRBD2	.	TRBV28	TGTGCCAGCAGTTCGGGGACTAGCGGGAGGGCCTACGAGCAGTACTTC	CASSSGTSGRAYEQYF
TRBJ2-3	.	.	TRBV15	TGTGCCACTGGGTCTAGCACAGATACGCAGTATTTT	CATGSSTDTQYF
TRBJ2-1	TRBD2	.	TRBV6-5	TGTGCCAGCAGCCGGGAGGACCACTACAATGAGCAGTTCTTC	CASSREDHYNEQFF
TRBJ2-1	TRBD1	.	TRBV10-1	TGCGCCAGCAGTGGGGACAGGGTAGGAGGTGAGCAGTTCTTC	CASSGDRVGGEQFF
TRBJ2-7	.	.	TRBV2	TGTGCCAGCAGTGGATTGCAGAGCTCCTACGAGCAGTACTTC	CASSGLQSSYEQYF
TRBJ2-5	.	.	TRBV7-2	TGTGCCAGCAGCCCGAGAAGGGAGACCCAGTACTTC	CASSPRRETQYF
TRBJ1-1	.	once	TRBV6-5	TGTGCCAGCAGGGATACTGGTAAAGCTTTCTTT	CASRDTGKAFF
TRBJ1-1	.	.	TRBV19	TGTGCCAGTAGTCAGAGACAAGCTTTCTTT	CASSQRQAFF
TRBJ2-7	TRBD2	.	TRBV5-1	TGCGCCAGCAGCTTGGAGACTAGCGGGAGGCTTACAAACTTC	CASSLETSGRLTNF
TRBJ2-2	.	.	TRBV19	TGTGCCAGTGCACACGACGGCTACACCGGGGAGCTGTTTTTT	CASAHDGYTGELFF
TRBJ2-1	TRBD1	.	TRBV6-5	TGTGCCAGCAGGACAGGGATAAGCTCCTACAATGAGCAGTTCTTC	CASRTGISSYNEQFF
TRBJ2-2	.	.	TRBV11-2	TGTGCCAGCAGCTTCAGTAGCGGACCGAACACCGGGGAGCTGTTTTTT	CASSFSSGPNTGELFF
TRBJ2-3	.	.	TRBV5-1	TGCGCCAGCAGCTTGGTTCAGGGTCTGCCCACAGATACGCAGTATTTT	CASSLVQGLPTDTQYF
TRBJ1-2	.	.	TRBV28	TGTGCCTGGGGATCGGGGTCCTATGGCTACACCTTC	CAWGSGSYGYTF
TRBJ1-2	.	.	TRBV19	TGTGCCAGTAGTCCACAGGTCCAGCCTACCTATGGCTACACCTTC	CASSPQVQPTYGYTF
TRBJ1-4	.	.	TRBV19	TGTGCCAGTAGTAAAGGGGATGGAGTTGAAAAACTGTTTTTT	CASSKGDGVEKLFF
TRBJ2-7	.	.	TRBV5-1	TGCGCCAGCAGCTTGGGGTACGAGCAGTACTTC	CASSLGYEQYF
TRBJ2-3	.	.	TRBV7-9	TGTGCCAGCAGCTATGAAGGGCTAGCAGATACGCAGTATTTT	CASSYEGLADTQYF
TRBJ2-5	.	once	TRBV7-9	TGTGCCAGCAGCTTAGCGGCGGGGCAAGAGACCCAGTACTTC	CASSLAAGQETQYF
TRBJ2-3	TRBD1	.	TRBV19	TGTGCCAGTAGTACGGGACAGGGGATCCCAGATACGCAGTATTTT	CASSTGQGIPDTQYF
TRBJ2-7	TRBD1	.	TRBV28	TGTGCCAGCAGTTACACCCTTCCTAGACAGGGGGCGCGGTACGAGCAGTACTTC	CASSYTLPRQGARYEQYF
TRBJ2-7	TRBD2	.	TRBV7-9	TGTGCCAGCAGCACCTCGACTAGCCCCTACGAGCAGTACTTC	CASSTSTSPYEQYF
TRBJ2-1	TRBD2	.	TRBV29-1	TGCAGCGTCGGGACTAGCGGTTACAATGAGCAGTTCTTC	CSVGTSGYNEQFF
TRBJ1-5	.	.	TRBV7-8	TGTGCCAGCAGCTTAAGTCCCATAGTCAATCAGCCCCAGCATTTT	CASSLSPIVNQPQHF
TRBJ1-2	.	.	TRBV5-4	TGTGCCAGCACCGAGGACCTGGATGTTTACTATGGCTACACCTTC	CASTEDLDVYYGYTF
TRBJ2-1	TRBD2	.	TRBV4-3	TGCGCCAGCAGCCGAATAGCGGGAGAGTTAAATGAGCAGTTCTTC	CASSRIAGELNEQFF
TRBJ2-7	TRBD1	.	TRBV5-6	TGTGCCAGCAGCTTGAACGGGCAGGGGGCCTACGAGCAGTACTTC	CASSLNGQGAYEQYF
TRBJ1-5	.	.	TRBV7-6	TGTGCCAGCAGCCCAGGGGATCGGAGCAATCAGCCCCAGCATTTT	CASSPGDRSNQPQHF
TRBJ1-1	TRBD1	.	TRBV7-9	TGTGCCAGCAGCTTGGGACAGCCCTCGGACACTGAAGCTTTCTTT	CASSLGQPSDTEAFF
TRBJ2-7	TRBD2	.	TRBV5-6	TGTGCCAGCAGCTTTCTAGCGGGTACCGTCTACGAGCAGTACTTC	CASSFLAGTVYEQYF
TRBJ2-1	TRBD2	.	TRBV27	TGTGCCAGCAGTTCGACGACTAGCGGGGGGAATTACAATGAGCAGTTCTTC	CASSSTTSGGNYNEQFF
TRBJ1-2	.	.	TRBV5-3	TGTGCCACTCTTCCTGGCTACACCTTC	CATLPGYTF
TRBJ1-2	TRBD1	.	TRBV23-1	TGCGCCAGCAGTGGGCAACAGGGGAATAACTATGGCTACACCTTC	CASSGQQGNNYGYTF
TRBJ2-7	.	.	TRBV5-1	TGCGCCAGCAGCTTAGAGAACGAGCAGTACTTC	CASSLENEQYF
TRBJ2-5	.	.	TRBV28	TGTGCCAGCAGTTTAGCCCTCGTTAGGGAGACCCAGTACTTC	CASSLALVRETQYF
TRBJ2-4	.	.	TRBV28	TGTGCCAGCAGTTTGTGGAAGGAGGGCAAAAACATTCAGTACTTC	CASSLWKEGKNIQYF
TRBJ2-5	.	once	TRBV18	TGTGCCAGCTCACCTATCGGACAGCTCAGGGAGACCCAGTACTTC	CASSPIGQLRETQYF
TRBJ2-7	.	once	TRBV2	TGTGCCAGCACCACACCGGGGGGAAGGGGGCGAGAGCAGTACTTC	CASTTPGGRGREQYF
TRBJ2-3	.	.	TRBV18	TGTGCCAGCTCACCACAACACCTAACAGATACGCAGTATTTT	CASSPQHLTDTQYF
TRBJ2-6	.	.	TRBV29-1	TGCAGCGTGCAGGGACTGAGGGGGGCCAACGTCCTGACTTTC	CSVQGLRGANVLTF
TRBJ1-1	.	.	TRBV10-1	TGCGCCAGCAGTGAAAGGGCGGACACTGAAGCTTTCTTT	CASSERADTEAFF